This T cell receptor (beta chain) originates from a study of cytomegalovirus exposure and HLA in healthy donors. The wider study: About 83 million unique TCRs from HLA-typed donors made up an early data release. Study observations and caveats: The authors listed 164 TCR beta chains as cytomegalovirus-associated. Reports indicate that TCR beta sequences accurately predicted the HLA-A and HLA-B alleles of most subjects. Testing in vitro showed a few CMV-associated chains specific for CMV antigens.

The study ran its PCR with 60 Vbeta and 13 Jbeta primers. TCRdb's copy holds only in-frame clones and misses some; the assay was immunoSEQ multiplex PCR. The data show some 150,000 clones, roughly 80% seen once. On this clone itself: Its specificity is unknown.

V lost 3 bases, J lost 3 bases, and 7 bases stayed unmatched. CDR1 is SGDLS, CDR2 YYNGEE, per germline. The CDR3 sequence is 15 residues long. The chain joins TRBV9 to TRBJ1-1, with 8 bases fitting TRBD1. The sequenced sample consisted of PBMCs. The source of this sequence is a woman between 35 and 50 years old in good health and CMV-seropositive. CDR3 in amino acids: CASSADRDGDTEAFF. DNA of the CDR3: TGTGCCAGCAGCGCGGACAGGGATGGGGACACTGAAGCTTTCTTT.